Listed below are T cell receptor beta chains from one sample, sequenced in a study of T-cell reconstitution after alpha-beta-depleted transplantation in children. Via MiXCR, TCRdb re-called the PCR reads, giving one row per CDR3 protein. This table holds hundreds of thousands of distinct CDR3 sequences, 12% found once. The sequences come from PBMCs from the stem cell graft donor, collected from the stem cell graft. The receptors come from a human donor who donated a stem cell graft to a child with acute lymphoblastic leukemia. The CDR3 runs from the conserved cysteine through the conserved F or W. A D gene is named only where the DNA matches it firmly. Clone size, where shown, is once, few, many, or a class for clones that have expanded.

>TRBJ2-5|TRBV9|many|-
CASSPNLGETQYF
TGTGCCAGCAGCCCAAACCTAGGAGAGACCCAGTACTTC
>TRBJ1-2|TRBV3-1|-|-
CASTPRPPQGRNYGYTF
TGTGCCAGCACCCCCCGTCCTCCACAGGGTCGCAACTATGGCTACACCTTC
>TRBJ2-6|TRBV30|many|-
CAWSEGTSGANVLTF
TGTGCCTGGAGTGAGGGGACCTCTGGGGCCAACGTCCTGACTTTC
>TRBJ2-1|TRBV5-1|many|TRBD1
CASSPGLGQGGNEQFF
TGCGCCAGCAGCCCGGGTCTAGGACAGGGTGGTAATGAGCAGTTCTTC
>TRBJ2-3|TRBV11-1|-|TRBD1
CASSEGVWDRWSTDTQYF
TGTGCCAGCAGCGAGGGAGTATGGGACAGGTGGAGCACAGATACGCAGTATTTT
>TRBJ2-3|TRBV12-3/TRBV12-4|-|-
CTSSLFPDSKGMSTDTQYF
TGTACCAGCAGTTTATTTCCGGACTCAAAGGGGATGAGCACAGATACGCAGTATTTT
>TRBJ2-4|TRBV20-1|many|TRBD2
CSACLAGGGNIQYF
TGCAGTGCTTGCCTAGCGGGGGGTGGAAACATTCAGTACTTC
>TRBJ2-7|TRBV20-1|-|TRBD2
CSASVRRGSYEQYF
TGCAGTGCTAGTGTAAGACGCGGGAGTTACGAGCAGTACTTC
>TRBJ1-5|TRBV5-4|-|-
CASSLGVRQPQHF
TGTGCCAGCAGCTTGGGGGTGAGGCAGCCCCAGCATTTT
>TRBJ1-6|TRBV6-2/TRBV6-3|-|-
CASSSGGAGVPPLHF
TGTGCCAGCAGTTCTGGAGGGGCAGGGGTGCCACCCCTCCACTTT
>TRBJ2-3|TRBV20-1|many|TRBD1
CSARAKRQGFTDTQYF
TGCAGTGCTAGAGCCAAACGACAGGGATTCACAGATACGCAGTATTTT
>TRBJ1-2|TRBV7-2|many|TRBD1
CASSQGQGEDYGYTF
TGTGCCAGCAGCCAGGGACAGGGGGAAGACTATGGCTACACCTTC
>TRBJ2-1|TRBV19|many|-
CASSIGNEQFF
TGTGCCAGTAGTATAGGTAATGAGCAGTTCTTC
>TRBJ2-3|TRBV19|-|-
CASSIGGTSTDTQYF
TGTGCCAGTAGTATCGGCGGGACTAGCACAGATACGCAGTATTTT
>TRBJ1-2|TRBV7-9|many|TRBD1
CASSSFRDSSDGYGYTF
TGTGCCAGCAGCTCCTTCCGGGACAGCTCGGATGGCTATGGCTACACCTTC
>TRBJ2-5|TRBV25-1|many|-
CASSEFGSQETQYF
TGTGCCAGCAGTGAATTTGGCAGCCAAGAGACCCAGTACTTC
>TRBJ1-1|TRBV6-2/TRBV6-3|few|TRBD1
CASTAQGGTEAFF
TGTGCCAGCACGGCGCAGGGGGGGACTGAAGCTTTCTTT
>TRBJ2-5|TRBV20-1|few|TRBD2
CSFSGGARRETQYF
TGCAGTTTTTCGGGGGGGGCCCGGAGGGAGACCCAGTACTTC
>TRBJ1-5|TRBV6-2/TRBV6-3|many|-
CASSYLGGDQPQHF
TGTGCCAGCAGTTATTTGGGGGGGGATCAGCCCCAGCATTTT
>TRBJ1-1|TRBV28|many|-
CASSPAGEGNTEAFF
TGTGCCAGCAGCCCAGCGGGAGAGGGTAACACTGAAGCTTTCTTT
>TRBJ2-3|TRBV6-5|many|TRBD1
CASSSGQGTDTQYF
TGTGCCAGCAGTTCTGGACAGGGCACAGATACGCAGTATTTT
>TRBJ2-7|TRBV20-1|many|-
CSANRGTYYEQYF
TGCAGTGCTAATCGCGGGACTTACTACGAGCAGTACTTC
>TRBJ1-5|TRBV6-2/TRBV6-3|many|-
CAIGTGSNQPQHF
TGTGCCATCGGGACGGGGAGCAATCAGCCCCAGCATTTT
>TRBJ2-5|TRBV7-2|many|-
CASSSARGGRETQYF
TGTGCCAGCAGCTCGGCCAGGGGGGGGAGGGAGACCCAGTACTTC
>TRBJ2-1|TRBV25-1|many|TRBD2
CASRQTSGVRGEQFF
TGTGCCAGCAGGCAAACTAGCGGGGTCCGTGGGGAGCAGTTCTTC
>TRBJ2-5|TRBV5-4|many|-
CASIIRVGGAETQYF
TGTGCCAGCATCATCCGGGTCGGGGGCGCGGAGACCCAGTACTTC
>TRBJ1-1|TRBV5-1|many|TRBD1
CASRWTGATEAFF
TGCGCCAGCAGGTGGACAGGGGCCACTGAAGCTTTCTTT
>TRBJ1-3|TRBV2|many|-
CASSHPLERAGNTIYF
TGTGCCAGCAGTCACCCCTTGGAGAGGGCTGGAAACACCATATATTTT
>TRBJ2-7|TRBV6-2/TRBV6-3|-|TRBD1
CASEQQGKYEQYF
TGTGCCAGCGAACAACAGGGGAAGTACGAGCAGTACTTC
>TRBJ2-7|TRBV12-3/TRBV12-4|many|TRBD2
CASSPGLAGGYEQYF
TGTGCCAGCAGTCCCGGACTAGCGGGAGGGTACGAGCAGTACTTC
>TRBJ2-1|TRBV28|many|-
CASNVQLGSNEQFF
TGTGCCAGCAATGTCCAACTAGGGTCCAATGAGCAGTTCTTC
>TRBJ2-1|TRBV24-1|many|TRBD2
CATSDLSGGKNNEQFF
TGTGCCACCAGTGATTTGAGCGGGGGGAAAAACAATGAGCAGTTCTTC
>TRBJ1-2|TRBV29-1|-|-
CSVEDKDGYTF
TGCAGCGTTGAAGACAAAGATGGCTACACCTTC
>TRBJ2-5|TRBV5-1|many|TRBD1
CASSLWGQGQETQYF
TGCGCCAGCAGCTTGTGGGGACAGGGGCAAGAGACCCAGTACTTC
>TRBJ2-7|TRBV29-1|many|-
CSVVLSTSSYEQYF
TGCAGCGTTGTCTTGTCCACAAGCTCCTACGAGCAGTACTTC
>TRBJ2-1|TRBV6-5|many|TRBD2
CASSYRGLAGAMSGVEQFF
TGTGCCAGCAGTTACAGGGGACTAGCGGGGGCTATGTCGGGCGTTGAGCAGTTCTTC
>TRBJ1-4|TRBV9|many|TRBD1
CASSVETGTENNEKLFF
TGTGCCAGCAGCGTGGAGACCGGGACAGAGAATAATGAAAAACTGTTTTTT
>TRBJ1-5|TRBV4-1|many|TRBD1
CASSQGDSSNQPQHF
TGCGCCAGCAGCCAAGGGGACAGTAGTAATCAGCCCCAGCATTTT
>TRBJ2-5|TRBV29-1|many|TRBD1
CSVGRQGETQYF
TGCAGCGTTGGCAGACAGGGGGAGACCCAGTACTTC
>TRBJ1-3|TRBV18|few|-
CASSPRDTSPSGNTIYF
TGTGCCAGCTCACCCCGGGACACCTCTCCCTCTGGAAACACCATATATTTT
>TRBJ2-4|TRBV6-1|many|TRBD1
CASSEMWDSPNIQYF
TGTGCCAGCAGTGAAATGTGGGACAGTCCAAACATTCAGTACTTC
>TRBJ1-2|TRBV7-9|many|-
CASSQRHGYTF
TGTGCCAGCAGCCAACGCCATGGCTACACCTTC